A single sample gave rise to the 18 T cell receptor beta chains below, sequenced in a study of shared clonotypes between healthy human individuals. Generated by immunoSEQ multiplex PCR, the TCRdb table keeps only in-frame clones and is missing some. The sample has some 680,000 clones, 73% seen once. Sequenced material: memory CD4+ T cells sorted from blood. Subset of the sample: CD45RA-negative fraction. Source of these receptors: a woman younger than 45 in good health.

The chain employs TRBV2 and TRBJ2-1, with D tentatively TRBD1 or TRBD2 (5 bases each). CDR3 length equals 15 residues. Trimming took off 6 bases at V and 7 bases at J, with 19 bases between the two ends. Germline V lookup: CDR1 SNHLY, CDR2 FYNNEI. CDR3 sequence reads: CASSRQSGTWNEQFF. In DNA form, the CDR3 reads TGTGCCAGCAGCCGACAGAGCGGTACCTGGAATGAGCAGTTCTTC. Complete variable domain (other parts from reference TRBV2 and TRBJ2-1): EPEVTQTPSHQVTQMGQEVILRCVPISNHLYFYWYRQILGQKVEFLVSFYNNEISEKSEIFDDQFSVERPDGSNFTLKIRSTKLEDSAMYFCASSRQSGTWNEQFFGPGTRLTVL.

The CDR3 protein is CASSSPGSEEQFF. CDR3 in DNA: TGTGCCAGCAGTTCCCCGGGGTCCGAGGAGCAGTTCTTC. The chain uses TRBV6-6 and TRBJ2-1; a weak D match, TRBD2 (5 bases). V gave up 4 bases and J gave up 10 bases, with 14 bases separating them. The germline CDR1 and CDR2 sequences are MNHNY and SVGAGI (reference sequence). The CDR3 covers 13 residues.

This sequence joins TRBV18 and TRBJ1-5, with TRBD1 as a possible D gene (6 bases). V was pared by 4 bases and J by 0 bases, with 10 bases between. Germline loops: CDR1 KGHSH, CDR2 LQKENI. The CDR3 contains 15 residues. CDR3 in DNA: TGTGCCAGCTCACTACAGGGTTATAGCAATCAGCCCCAGCATTTT. It specifies CASSLQGYSNQPQHF.

Worth noting for this clone: This clone may be a read error of a much larger clone one base away. The V call is TRBV4-2, the J call TRBJ2-2, with D possibly matching TRBD1 (6 bases). The CDR3 is 13 residues long. Germline assignment: CDR1 LGHNA and CDR2 YNFKEQ. Trimming removed 6 bases at V and 3 bases at J, with 8 bases between. For the CDR3, the DNA is TGTGCCAGCAGTTCAGGGGACACCGGGGAGCTGTTTTTT. This translates into CASSSGDTGELFF.

The chain uses TRBV7-2 and TRBJ1-1, with D hard to call. The CDR3 runs 15 residues. Between the trimmed V and J ends, which lost 4 bases and 1 base, there was a span of 13 bases. CDR1 and CDR2 (germline): SGHTA, FQGNSA. The CDR3 region has the DNA TGTGCCAGCAGCTCGACGGTGTTGGCGAACACTGAAGCTTTCTTT. This translates into CASSSTVLANTEAFF.

CDR3 protein: CASSYPGAYYGYTF. CDR3 nucleotides: TGTGCCAGCAGTTATCCGGGGGCCTACTATGGCTACACCTTC. V usage is TRBV6-5 and J usage is TRBJ1-2, with D tentatively TRBD1 (6 bases). Germline lookup yields CDR1 MNHEY and CDR2 SVGAGI. There are 14 residues in the CDR3. V was cut by 3 bases and J by 3 bases, with 11 bases left in between.

The chain has TRBV5-1 and TRBJ1-4; 8 bases agree with TRBD1. Germline trimming cut 2 bases from V and 0 bases from J; bases unmatched to any gene: 6. Germline V gene sequence: CDR1 SGHRS, CDR2 YFSETQ. The CDR3 sequence is 17 residues long. CDR3: CASSFSGQVATNEKLFF. As DNA, the CDR3 is TGCGCCAGCAGCTTCTCGGGACAGGTGGCAACTAATGAAAAACTGTTTTTT.

V is TRBV28 and J is TRBJ2-3, with 7 bases aligning to TRBD1. Germline V gives CDR1 MDHEN, CDR2 SYDVKM. V shed 2 bases and J 6 bases; nucleotides not matched to a gene: 5. The CDR3 totals 14 residues. The CDR3 spells CASSLLTGSDTQYF. The CDR3 DNA follows: TGTGCCAGCAGTTTACTGACAGGGTCTGATACGCAGTATTTT.

The chain links TRBV7-8 to TRBJ1-1; D gene ambiguous. The CDR3 is 13 amino acids. The V and J ends lost 3 bases and 2 bases respectively, with 7 bases between them. Germline V lookup: CDR1 SGHVS, CDR2 FQNEAQ. CDR3: CASSFLFNTEAFF. CDR3 sequence (DNA): TGTGCCAGCAGCTTTCTCTTTAACACTGAAGCTTTCTTT.

Of note for this clone: This same CDR3 is encoded by further DNA sequences in the sample. V usage is TRBV7-2 and J usage is TRBJ2-7; 11 bases line up with TRBD2. Germline-derived CDR1 and CDR2 are SGHTA and FQGNSA. The CDR3 loop spans 15 amino acids. The V gene end was trimmed by 1 base and the J gene end by 2 bases; junction bases not matched to a gene: 1. The CDR3 here is CASSLGLAGTYEQYF. The CDR3 DNA reads TGTGCCAGCAGCTTAGGACTAGCGGGAACCTACGAGCAGTACTTC. The full variable domain, its missing parts supplied by reference TRBV7-2 and TRBJ2-7, is GAGVSQSPSNKVTEKGKDVELRCDPISGHTALYWYRQSLGQGLEFLIYFQGNSAPDKSGLPSDRFSAERTGGSVSTLTIQRTQQEDSAVYLCASSLGLAGTYEQYFGPGTRLTVT.

Of note for this clone: A much larger clone differs by one base, so this may be a read error. V and J are TRBV7-6 and TRBJ2-2, with unresolved D. Germline V gives CDR1 SGHVS, CDR2 FNYEAQ. V lost 5 bases to trimming and J lost 3 bases, with 4 bases between them. This CDR3 spans 12 amino acids. CDR3 sequence: CASSMYTGELFF. As DNA, the CDR3 is TGTGCCAGCAGCATGTACACCGGGGAGCTGTTTTTT.

The genes are TRBV6-5 and TRBJ2-3, with D hard to call. V gave up 6 bases and J gave up 2 bases, with 12 bases separating them. The CDR3 sequence is 14 residues long. The V gene's germline CDR1 is MNHEY and CDR2 SVGAGI. CDR3 region: CASRSRPPTDTQYF. The CDR3, as DNA: TGTGCCAGCAGGTCCAGACCGCCCACAGATACGCAGTATTTT.

This clone turned up a few times. This chain links TRBV28 with TRBJ1-2; 9 bases agree with TRBD1. This CDR3 spans 16 amino acids. Trimming cost V 7 bases and J 7 bases; bases outside gene matches: 16. Germline V gene lookup returns CDR1 MDHEN and CDR2 SYDVKM. The CDR3 DNA follows: TGTGCCAGCACCATAACTGGTGGGACAGGGTCGAGTGGCTACACCTTC. It specifies CASTITGGTGSSGYTF.

The chain uses TRBV2 and TRBJ1-4; D perhaps matches TRBD1 (6 bases). V lost 6 bases to trimming and J lost 7 bases, with 15 bases between them. Germline loops: CDR1 SNHLY, CDR2 FYNNEI. CDR3 length: 14 amino acids. CDR3 sequence (DNA): TGTGCCAGCAGCGCCGGAACAGGGATTGAAAAACTGTTTTTT. Its translation is CASSAGTGIEKLFF.

The CDR3 DNA reads TGCGCCAGCAGCCGGGACAGGGCCAACACCGGGGAGCTGTTTTTT. It specifies CASSRDRANTGELFF. This chain uses TRBV5-1 with TRBJ2-2; 9 bases are a match to TRBD1. The CDR3 consists of 15 residues. V trimming: 4 bases; J trimming: 2 bases; junction bases outside the gene matches: 3. The germline V gene encodes CDR1 SGHRS and CDR2 YFSETQ.

This chain joins TRBV10-3 and TRBJ1-3, with TRBD1 as a possible D gene (5 bases). CDR1 is ENHRY, CDR2 SYGVKD, per germline. The length of the CDR3 is 19 residues. The V and J ends lost 6 bases and 0 bases respectively, with 24 bases between them. CDR3 sequence reads: CAISPRDPLVPNSGNTIYF. Here the CDR3 DNA reads TGTGCCATCAGCCCCCGGGACCCTTTAGTCCCTAACTCTGGAAACACCATATATTTT.

A single count supports this clone. The genes are TRBV5-1 and TRBJ2-7; D is perhaps TRBD1 or TRBD2 (8 bases each). V lost 4 bases and J 2 bases, leaving 22 bases between the germline ends. CDR3 length equals 17 residues. Germline CDR1 reads SGHRS; CDR2 reads YFSETQ. CDR3 coding DNA: TGCGCCAGCAGCCGGGGGGGACAGGCCTCTTTGCCCTACGAGCAGTACTTC. As protein: CASSRGGQASLPYEQYF. The full variable domain, in which reference TRBV5-1 and TRBJ2-7 provide the parts outside the CDR3, is KAGVTQTPRYLIKTRGQQVTLSCSPISGHRSVSWYQQTPGQGLQFLFEYFSETQRNKGNFPGRFSGRQFSNSRSEMNVSTLELGDSALYLCASSRGGQASLPYEQYFGPGTRLTVT.

V gene TRBV18 combines with J gene TRBJ1-1, with 7 bases matching TRBD1. Germline V gives CDR1 KGHSH, CDR2 LQKENI. V shed 3 bases and J 7 bases; nucleotides not matched to a gene: 2. The CDR3 loop spans 12 amino acids. The CDR3, as DNA: TGTGCCAGCTCACCGACAGGGAGTGAAGCTTTCTTT. It codes for CASSPTGSEAFF.